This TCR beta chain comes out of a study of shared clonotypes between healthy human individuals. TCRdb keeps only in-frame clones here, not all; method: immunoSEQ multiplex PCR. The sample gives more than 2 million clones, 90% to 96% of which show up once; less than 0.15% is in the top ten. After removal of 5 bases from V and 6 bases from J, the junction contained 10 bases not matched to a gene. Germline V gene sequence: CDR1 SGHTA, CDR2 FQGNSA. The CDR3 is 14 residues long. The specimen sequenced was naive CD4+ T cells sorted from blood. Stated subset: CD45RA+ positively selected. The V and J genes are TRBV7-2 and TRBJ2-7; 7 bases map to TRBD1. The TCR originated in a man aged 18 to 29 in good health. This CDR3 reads CASSPRQGSGEQYF. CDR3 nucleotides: TGTGCCAGCAGCCCCCGACAGGGTTCGGGCGAGCAGTACTTC.